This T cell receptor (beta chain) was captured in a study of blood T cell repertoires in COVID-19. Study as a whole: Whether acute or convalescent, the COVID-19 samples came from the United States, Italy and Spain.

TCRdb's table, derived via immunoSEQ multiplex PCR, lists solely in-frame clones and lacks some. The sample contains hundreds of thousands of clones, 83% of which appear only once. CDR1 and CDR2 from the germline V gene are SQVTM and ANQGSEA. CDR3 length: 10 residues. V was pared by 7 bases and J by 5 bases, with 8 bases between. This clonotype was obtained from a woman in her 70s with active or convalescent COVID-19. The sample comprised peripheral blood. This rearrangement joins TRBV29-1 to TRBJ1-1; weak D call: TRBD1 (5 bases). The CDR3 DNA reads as TGCAGCGGCCGGGGGACTGAAGCTTTCTTT. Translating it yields CSGRGTEAFF. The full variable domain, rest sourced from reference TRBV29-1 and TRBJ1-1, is SAVISQKPSRDICQRGTSLTIQCQVDSQVTMMFWYRQQPGQSLTLIATANQGSEATYESGFVIDKFPISRPNLTFSTLTVSNMSPEDSSIYLCSGRGTEAFFGQGTRLTVV.